Listed here are 7 T cell receptor beta chains from one sample, sequenced in a study of identical twins. TCRdb passed the 5' RACE reads through MiXCR, listing each CDR3 protein once. Of 690,000 or so distinct CDR3 sequences listed, approximately 9% were seen once; the top ten hold around 0.95%. The same sample was also studied in work on yellow fever vaccine responses in identical twins.

Sequences were obtained from PBMCs. These receptors were obtained from a woman aged 18-29 years in good health.

This clonotype has only a few counts. Here the CDR3 DNA reads TGTGCCAGCAGCTTAGCGGTCAGCGGGCCGCAGTACTTC. Its translation is CASSLAVSGPQYF. This chain uses TRBV7-9 with TRBJ2-7; D may be TRBD2 (6 bases). Trimming cost V 0 bases and J 9 bases, with 12 bases left between them. The CDR3 contains 13 residues. The germline gives CDR1 SEHNR, CDR2 FQNEAQ (reference sequence).

This clonotype was seen at least ten times. The V and J genes are TRBV7-9 and TRBJ1-1, with 7 nucleotides matching TRBD1. Germline trimming cut 5 bases from V and 10 bases from J; bases unmatched to any gene: 13. Germline values: CDR1 SEHNR, CDR2 FQNEAQ (reference sequence). The CDR3 has 14 residues. CDR3: CASSQPQDRRGAFF. The DNA of the CDR3 is TGTGCCAGCAGCCAACCCCAGGACAGGAGGGGAGCTTTCTTT.

This chain joins TRBV29-1 and TRBJ2-7; 7 positions match TRBD1. V trimming: 5 bases; J trimming: 3 bases; junction bases outside the gene matches: 4. CDR1 and CDR2 (germline): SQVTM, ANQGSEA. The CDR3 totals 12 residues. Written as DNA, the CDR3 is TGCAGCGTTTCCGGGACAGACTACGAGCAGTACTTC. Its protein product is CSVSGTDYEQYF.

This clonotype was counted at least ten times. The V gene is TRBV12-3 or TRBV12-4, the J gene TRBJ2-7; possible D gene TRBD1, 6 bases. There are 14 residues in the CDR3. V was trimmed by 1 base and J by 3 bases, leaving 10 bases between them. In DNA, the CDR3 is TGTGCCAGCAGTTTAGGGCTAGGGGGCTACGAGCAGTACTTC. Its protein is CASSLGLGGYEQYF.

At least ten counts were recorded for this clonotype. The V gene is TRBV12-3 or TRBV12-4, the J gene TRBJ2-5; D gene unclear. The V and J ends lost 5 bases and 3 bases respectively, with 22 bases between them. This CDR3 has 17 residues. The CDR3, as DNA: TGTGCCAGCAGTCCCCGCCGTTGGGCGAGTCTTGAAGAGACCCAGTACTTC. Translated: CASSPRRWASLEETQYF.

The J gene is TRBJ2-7, the V gene TRBV6-1, with TRBD2 matching over 8 bases. In germline, CDR1 is MNHNS, CDR2 SASEGT. The CDR3 totals 14 residues. V dropped 4 bases and J dropped 4; count of bases not matched to a gene: 6. CDR3 loop: CASSGRGGRYEQYF. The CDR3 DNA sequence: TGTGCCAGCAGTGGTCGGGGGGGCCGGTACGAGCAGTACTTC.

This clonotype was observed a few times. The gene calls are TRBV12-5 and TRBJ2-7; D not resolved. Germline-derived CDR1 and CDR2 are LGHNT and FRNRAP. Trimming stripped 10 bases from V and 3 bases from J, with 1 base between. The length of the CDR3 is 8 residues. DNA of the CDR3: TGTGCTAACTACGAGCAGTACTTC. Its translation is CANYEQYF.